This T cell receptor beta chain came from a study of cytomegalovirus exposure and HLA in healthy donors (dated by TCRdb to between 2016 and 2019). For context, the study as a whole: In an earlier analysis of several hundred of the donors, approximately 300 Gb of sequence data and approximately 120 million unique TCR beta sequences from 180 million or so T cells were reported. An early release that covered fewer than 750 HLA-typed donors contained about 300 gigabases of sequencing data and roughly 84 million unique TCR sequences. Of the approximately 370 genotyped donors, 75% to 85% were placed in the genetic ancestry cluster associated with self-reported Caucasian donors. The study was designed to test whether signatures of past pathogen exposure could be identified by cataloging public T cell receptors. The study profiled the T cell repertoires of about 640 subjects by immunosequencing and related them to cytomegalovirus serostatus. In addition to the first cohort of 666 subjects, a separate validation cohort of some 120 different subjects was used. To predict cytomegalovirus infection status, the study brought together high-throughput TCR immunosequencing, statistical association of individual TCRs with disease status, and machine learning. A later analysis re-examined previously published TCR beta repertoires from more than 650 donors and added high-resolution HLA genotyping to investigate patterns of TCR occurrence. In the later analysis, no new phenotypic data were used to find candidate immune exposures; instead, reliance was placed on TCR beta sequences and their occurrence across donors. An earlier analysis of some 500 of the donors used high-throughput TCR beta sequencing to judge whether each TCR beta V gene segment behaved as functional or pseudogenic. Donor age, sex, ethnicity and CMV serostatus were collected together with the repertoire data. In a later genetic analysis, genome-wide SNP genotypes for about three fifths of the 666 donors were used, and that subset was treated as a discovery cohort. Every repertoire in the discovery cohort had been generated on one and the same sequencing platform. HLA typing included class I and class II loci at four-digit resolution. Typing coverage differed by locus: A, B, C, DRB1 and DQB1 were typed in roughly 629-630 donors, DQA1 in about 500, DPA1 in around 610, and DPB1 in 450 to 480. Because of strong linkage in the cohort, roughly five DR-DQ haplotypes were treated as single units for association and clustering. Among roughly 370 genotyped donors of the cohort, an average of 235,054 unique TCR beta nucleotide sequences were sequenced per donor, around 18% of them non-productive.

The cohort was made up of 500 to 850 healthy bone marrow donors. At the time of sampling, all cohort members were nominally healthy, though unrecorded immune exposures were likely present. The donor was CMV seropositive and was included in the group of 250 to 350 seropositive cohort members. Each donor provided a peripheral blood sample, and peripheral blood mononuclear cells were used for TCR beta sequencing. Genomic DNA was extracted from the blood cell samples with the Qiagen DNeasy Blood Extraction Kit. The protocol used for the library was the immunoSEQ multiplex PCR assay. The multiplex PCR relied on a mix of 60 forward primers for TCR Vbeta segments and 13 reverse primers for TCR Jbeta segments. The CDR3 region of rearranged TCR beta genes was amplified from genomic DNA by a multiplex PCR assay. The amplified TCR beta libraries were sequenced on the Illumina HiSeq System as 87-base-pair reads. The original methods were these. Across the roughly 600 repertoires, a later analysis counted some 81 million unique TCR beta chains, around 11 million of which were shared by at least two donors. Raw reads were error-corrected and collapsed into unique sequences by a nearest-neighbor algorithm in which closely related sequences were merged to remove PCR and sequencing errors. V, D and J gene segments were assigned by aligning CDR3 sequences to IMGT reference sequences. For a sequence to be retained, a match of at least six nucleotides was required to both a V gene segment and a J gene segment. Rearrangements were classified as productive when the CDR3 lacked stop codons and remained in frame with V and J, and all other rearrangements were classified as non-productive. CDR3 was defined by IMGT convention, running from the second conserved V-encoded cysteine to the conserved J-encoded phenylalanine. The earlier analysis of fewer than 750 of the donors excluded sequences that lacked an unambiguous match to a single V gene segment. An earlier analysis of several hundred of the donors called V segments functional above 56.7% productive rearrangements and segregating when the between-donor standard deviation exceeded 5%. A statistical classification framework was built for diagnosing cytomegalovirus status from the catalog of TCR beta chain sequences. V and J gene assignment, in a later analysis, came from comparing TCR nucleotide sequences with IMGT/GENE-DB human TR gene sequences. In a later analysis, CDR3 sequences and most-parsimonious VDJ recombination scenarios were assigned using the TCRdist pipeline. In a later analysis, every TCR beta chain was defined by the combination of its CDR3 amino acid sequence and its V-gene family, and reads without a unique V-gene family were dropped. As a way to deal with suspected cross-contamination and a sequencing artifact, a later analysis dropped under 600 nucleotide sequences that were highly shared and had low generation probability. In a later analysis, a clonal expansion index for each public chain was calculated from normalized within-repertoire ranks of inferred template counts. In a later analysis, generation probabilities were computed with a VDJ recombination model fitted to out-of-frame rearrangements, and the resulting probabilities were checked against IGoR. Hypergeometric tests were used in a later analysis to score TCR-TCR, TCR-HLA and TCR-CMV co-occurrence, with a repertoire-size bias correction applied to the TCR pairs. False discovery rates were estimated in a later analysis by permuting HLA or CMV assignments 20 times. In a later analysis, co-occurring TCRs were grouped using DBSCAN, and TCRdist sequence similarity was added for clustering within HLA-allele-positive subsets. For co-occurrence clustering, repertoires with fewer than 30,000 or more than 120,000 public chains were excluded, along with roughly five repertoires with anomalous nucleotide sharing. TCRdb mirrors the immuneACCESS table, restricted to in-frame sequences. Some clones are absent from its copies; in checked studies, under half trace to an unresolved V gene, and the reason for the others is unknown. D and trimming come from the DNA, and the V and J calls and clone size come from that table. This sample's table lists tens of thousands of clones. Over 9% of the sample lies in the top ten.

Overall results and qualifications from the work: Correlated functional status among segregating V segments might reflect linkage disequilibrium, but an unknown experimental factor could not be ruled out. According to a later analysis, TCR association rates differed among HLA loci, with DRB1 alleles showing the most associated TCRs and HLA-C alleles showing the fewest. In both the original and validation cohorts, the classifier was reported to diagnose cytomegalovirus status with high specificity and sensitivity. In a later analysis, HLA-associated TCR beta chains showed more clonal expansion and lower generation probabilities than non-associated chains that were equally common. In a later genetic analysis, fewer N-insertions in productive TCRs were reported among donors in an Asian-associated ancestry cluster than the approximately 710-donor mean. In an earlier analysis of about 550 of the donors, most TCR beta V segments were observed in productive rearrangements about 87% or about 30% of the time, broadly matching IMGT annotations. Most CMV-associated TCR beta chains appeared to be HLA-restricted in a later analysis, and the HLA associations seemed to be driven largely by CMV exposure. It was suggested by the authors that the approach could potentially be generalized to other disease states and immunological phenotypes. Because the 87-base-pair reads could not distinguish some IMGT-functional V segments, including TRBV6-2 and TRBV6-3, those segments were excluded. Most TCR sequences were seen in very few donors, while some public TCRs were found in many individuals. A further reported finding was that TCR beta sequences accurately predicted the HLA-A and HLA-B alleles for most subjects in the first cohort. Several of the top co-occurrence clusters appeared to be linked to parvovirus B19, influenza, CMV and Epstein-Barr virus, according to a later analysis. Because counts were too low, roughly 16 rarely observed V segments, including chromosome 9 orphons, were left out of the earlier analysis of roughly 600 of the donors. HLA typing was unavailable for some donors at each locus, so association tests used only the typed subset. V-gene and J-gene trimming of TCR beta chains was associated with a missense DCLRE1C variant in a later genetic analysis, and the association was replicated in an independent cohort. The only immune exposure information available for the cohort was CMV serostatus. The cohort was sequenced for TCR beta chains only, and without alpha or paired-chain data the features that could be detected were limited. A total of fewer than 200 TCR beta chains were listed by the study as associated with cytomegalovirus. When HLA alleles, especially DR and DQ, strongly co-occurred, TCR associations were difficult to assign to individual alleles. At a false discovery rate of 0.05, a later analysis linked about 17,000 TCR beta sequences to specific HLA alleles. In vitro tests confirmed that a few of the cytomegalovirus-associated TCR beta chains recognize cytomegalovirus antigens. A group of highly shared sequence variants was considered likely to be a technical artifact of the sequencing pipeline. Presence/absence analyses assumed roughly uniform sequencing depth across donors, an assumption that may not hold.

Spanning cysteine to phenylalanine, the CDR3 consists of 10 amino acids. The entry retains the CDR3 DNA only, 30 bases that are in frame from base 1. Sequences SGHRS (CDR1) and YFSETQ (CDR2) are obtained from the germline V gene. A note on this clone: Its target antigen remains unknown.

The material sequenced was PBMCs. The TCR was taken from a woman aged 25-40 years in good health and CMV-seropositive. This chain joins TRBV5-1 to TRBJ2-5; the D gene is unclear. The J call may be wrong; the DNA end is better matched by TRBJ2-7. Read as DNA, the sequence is TGCGCCAGCACCCACTACGAGCAGTACTTC. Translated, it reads CASTHYEQYF.